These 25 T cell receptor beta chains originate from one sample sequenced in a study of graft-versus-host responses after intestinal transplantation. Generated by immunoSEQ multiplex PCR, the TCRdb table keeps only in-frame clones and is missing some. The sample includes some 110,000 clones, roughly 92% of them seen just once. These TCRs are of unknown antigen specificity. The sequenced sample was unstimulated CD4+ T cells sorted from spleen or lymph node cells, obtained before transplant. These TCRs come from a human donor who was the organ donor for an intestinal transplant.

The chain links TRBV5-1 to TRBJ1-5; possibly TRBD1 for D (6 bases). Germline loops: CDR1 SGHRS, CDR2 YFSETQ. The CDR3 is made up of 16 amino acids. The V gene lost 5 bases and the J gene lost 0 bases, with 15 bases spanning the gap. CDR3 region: CASRDSGTSSNQPQHF. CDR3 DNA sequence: TGCGCCAGCAGAGATTCCGGGACAAGTAGCAATCAGCCCCAGCATTTT.

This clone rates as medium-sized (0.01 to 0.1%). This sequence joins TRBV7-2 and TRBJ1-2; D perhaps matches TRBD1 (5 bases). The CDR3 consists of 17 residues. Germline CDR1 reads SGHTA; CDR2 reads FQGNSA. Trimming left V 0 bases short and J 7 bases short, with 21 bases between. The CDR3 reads CASSLAVTARMGGGYTF. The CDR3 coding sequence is TGTGCCAGCAGCTTAGCGGTCACAGCCAGGATGGGGGGTGGCTACACCTTC. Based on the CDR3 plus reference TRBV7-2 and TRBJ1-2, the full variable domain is GAGVSQSPSNKVTEKGKDVELRCDPISGHTALYWYRQSLGQGLEFLIYFQGNSAPDKSGLPSDRFSAERTGGSVSTLTIQRTQQEDSAVYLCASSLAVTARMGGGYTFGSGTRLTVV.

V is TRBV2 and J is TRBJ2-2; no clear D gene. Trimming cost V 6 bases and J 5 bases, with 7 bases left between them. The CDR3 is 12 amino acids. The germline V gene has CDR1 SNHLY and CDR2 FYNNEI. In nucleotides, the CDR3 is TGTGCCAGCAGGGTCTTTACCGGGGAGCTGTTTTTT. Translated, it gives CASRVFTGELFF. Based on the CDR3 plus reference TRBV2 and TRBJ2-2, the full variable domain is EPEVTQTPSHQVTQMGQEVILRCVPISNHLYFYWYRQILGQKVEFLVSFYNNEISEKSEIFDDQFSVERPDGSNFTLKIRSTKLEDSAMYFCASRVFTGELFFGEGSRLTVL.

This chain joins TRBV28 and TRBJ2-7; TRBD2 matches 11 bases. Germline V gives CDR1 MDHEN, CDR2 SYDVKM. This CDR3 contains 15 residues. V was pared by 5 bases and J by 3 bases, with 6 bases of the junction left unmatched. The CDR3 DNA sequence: TGTGCCAGCAGTCTCTCCACTAGCGGGAGCTACGAGCAGTACTTC. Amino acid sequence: CASSLSTSGSYEQYF.

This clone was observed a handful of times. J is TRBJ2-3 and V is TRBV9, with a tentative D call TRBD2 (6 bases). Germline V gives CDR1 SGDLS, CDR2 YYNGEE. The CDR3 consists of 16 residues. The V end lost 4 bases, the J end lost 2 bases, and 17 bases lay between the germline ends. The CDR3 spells CASSKLGGLDTDTQYF. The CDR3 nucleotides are TGTGCCAGCAGCAAGTTAGGAGGGTTGGACACAGATACGCAGTATTTT.

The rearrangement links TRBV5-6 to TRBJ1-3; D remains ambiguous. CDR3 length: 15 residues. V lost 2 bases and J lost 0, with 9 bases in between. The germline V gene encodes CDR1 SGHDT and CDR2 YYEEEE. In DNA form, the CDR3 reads TGTGCCAGCAGCTTTCGGGCGAGCTCTGGAAACACCATATATTTT. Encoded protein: CASSFRASSGNTIYF.

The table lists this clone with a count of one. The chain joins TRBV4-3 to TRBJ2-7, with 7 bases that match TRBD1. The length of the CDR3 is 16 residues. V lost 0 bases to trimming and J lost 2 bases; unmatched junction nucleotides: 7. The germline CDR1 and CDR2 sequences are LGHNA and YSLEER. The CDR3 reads CASSQDRTGYTYEQYF. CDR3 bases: TGCGCCAGCAGCCAAGATCGGACAGGTTATACCTACGAGCAGTACTTC.

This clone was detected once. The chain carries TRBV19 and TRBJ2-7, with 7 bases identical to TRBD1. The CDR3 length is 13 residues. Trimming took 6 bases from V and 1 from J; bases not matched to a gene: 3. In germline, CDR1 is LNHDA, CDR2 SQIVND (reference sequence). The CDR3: CASRGTASYEQYF. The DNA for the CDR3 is TGTGCCAGTAGGGGGACAGCATCCTACGAGCAGTACTTC.

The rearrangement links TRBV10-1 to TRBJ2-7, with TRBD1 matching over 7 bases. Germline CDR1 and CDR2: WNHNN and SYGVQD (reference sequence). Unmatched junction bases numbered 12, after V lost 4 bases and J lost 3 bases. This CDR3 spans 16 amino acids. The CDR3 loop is CASSGKTGNRYYEQYF. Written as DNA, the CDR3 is TGCGCCAGCAGTGGGAAGACAGGGAATCGATACTACGAGCAGTACTTC.

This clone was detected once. The CDR3 DNA is TGTGCCAGCAGTGAATTGGCAGGCATCGCTGGGGCCAACGTCCTGACTTTC. Translated, it gives CASSELAGIAGANVLTF. The chain employs TRBV6-1 and TRBJ2-6, with D unresolved. This CDR3 is 17 amino acids long. CDR1 is MNHNS and CDR2 is SASEGT in the germline V gene. V lost 2 bases to trimming and J lost 2 bases, with 13 bases between them.

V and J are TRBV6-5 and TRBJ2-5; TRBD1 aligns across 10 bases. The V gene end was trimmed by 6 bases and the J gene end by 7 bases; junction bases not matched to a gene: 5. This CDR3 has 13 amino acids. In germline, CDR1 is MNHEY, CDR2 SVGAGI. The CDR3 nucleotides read TGTGCCAGCAGAATGGGACAGGGGTCGACCCAGTACTTC. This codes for CASRMGQGSTQYF.

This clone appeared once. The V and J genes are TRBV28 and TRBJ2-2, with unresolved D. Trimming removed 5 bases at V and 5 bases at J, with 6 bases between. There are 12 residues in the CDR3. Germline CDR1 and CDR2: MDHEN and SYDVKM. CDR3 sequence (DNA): TGTGCCAGCAGTCCTGGGACCGGGGAGCTGTTTTTT. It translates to CASSPGTGELFF.

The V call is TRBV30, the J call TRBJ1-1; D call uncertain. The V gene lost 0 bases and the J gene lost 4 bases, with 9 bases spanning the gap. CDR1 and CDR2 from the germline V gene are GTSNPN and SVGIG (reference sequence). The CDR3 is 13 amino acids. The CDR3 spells CAWSVGRGTEAFF. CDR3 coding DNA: TGTGCCTGGAGTGTGGGTCGGGGCACTGAAGCTTTCTTT.

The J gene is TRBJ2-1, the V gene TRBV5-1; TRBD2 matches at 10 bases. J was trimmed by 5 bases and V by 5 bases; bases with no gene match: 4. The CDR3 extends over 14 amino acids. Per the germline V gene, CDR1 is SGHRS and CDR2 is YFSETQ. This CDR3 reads CASRSGRANNEQFF. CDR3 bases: TGCGCCAGCAGGAGCGGGAGGGCTAACAATGAGCAGTTCTTC. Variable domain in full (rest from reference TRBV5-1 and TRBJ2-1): KAGVTQTPRYLIKTRGQQVTLSCSPISGHRSVSWYQQTPGQGLQFLFEYFSETQRNKGNFPGRFSGRQFSNSRSEMNVSTLELGDSALYLCASRSGRANNEQFFGPGTRLTVL.

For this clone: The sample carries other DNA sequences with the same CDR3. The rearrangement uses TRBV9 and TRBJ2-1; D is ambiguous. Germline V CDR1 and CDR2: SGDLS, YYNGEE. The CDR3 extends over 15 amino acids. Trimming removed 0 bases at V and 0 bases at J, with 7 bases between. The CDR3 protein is CASSVAVSSYNEQFF. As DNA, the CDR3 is TGTGCCAGCAGCGTAGCAGTTTCCTCCTACAATGAGCAGTTCTTC. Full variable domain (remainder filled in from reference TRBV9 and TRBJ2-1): DSGVTQTPKHLITATGQRVTLRCSPRSGDLSVYWYQQSLDQGLQFLIQYYNGEERAKGNILERFSAQQFPDLHSELNLSSLELGDSALYFCASSVAVSSYNEQFFGPGTRLTVL.

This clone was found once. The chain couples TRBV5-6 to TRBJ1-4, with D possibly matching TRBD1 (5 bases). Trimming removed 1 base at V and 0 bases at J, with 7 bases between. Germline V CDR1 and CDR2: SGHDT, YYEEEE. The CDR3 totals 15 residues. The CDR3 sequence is CASSLPGATNEKLFF. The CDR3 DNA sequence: TGTGCCAGCAGCTTGCCGGGGGCAACTAATGAAAAACTGTTTTTT. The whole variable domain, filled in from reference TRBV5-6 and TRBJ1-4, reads DAGVTQSPTHLIKTRGQQVTLRCSPKSGHDTVSWYQQALGQGPQFIFQYYEEEERQRGNFPDRFSGHQFPNYSSELNVNALLLGDSALYLCASSLPGATNEKLFFGSGTQLSVL.

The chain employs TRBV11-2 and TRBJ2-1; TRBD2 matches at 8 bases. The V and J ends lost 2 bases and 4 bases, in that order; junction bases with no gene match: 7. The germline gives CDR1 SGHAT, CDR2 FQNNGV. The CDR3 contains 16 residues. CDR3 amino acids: CASSLQTSGVYNEQFF. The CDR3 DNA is TGTGCCAGCAGCTTACAAACTAGCGGTGTTTACAATGAGCAGTTCTTC. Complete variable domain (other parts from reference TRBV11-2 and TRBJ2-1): EAGVAQSPRYKIIEKRQSVAFWCNPISGHATLYWYQQILGQGPKLLIQFQNNGVVDDSQLPKDRFSAERLKGVDSTLKIQPAKLEDSAVYLCASSLQTSGVYNEQFFGPGTRLTVL.

The DNA for the CDR3 is TGTGCCAGCAGCGACCTCAGGGGGCCAGGAAACACCATATATTTT. Residues: CASSDLRGPGNTIYF. The rearrangement links TRBV9 to TRBJ1-3, with 8 bases fitting TRBD1. Looked up from germline, CDR1 is SGDLS and CDR2 is YYNGEE. Germline trimming cut 3 bases from V and 4 bases from J; bases unmatched to any gene: 6. This CDR3 is 15 amino acids long.

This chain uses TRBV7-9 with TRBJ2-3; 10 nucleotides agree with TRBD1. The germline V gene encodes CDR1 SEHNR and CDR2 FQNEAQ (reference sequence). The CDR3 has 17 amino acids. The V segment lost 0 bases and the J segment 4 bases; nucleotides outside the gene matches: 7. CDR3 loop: CASSLAFRDRGPDTQYF. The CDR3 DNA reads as TGTGCCAGCAGCTTAGCGTTCCGGGACAGGGGACCAGATACGCAGTATTTT.

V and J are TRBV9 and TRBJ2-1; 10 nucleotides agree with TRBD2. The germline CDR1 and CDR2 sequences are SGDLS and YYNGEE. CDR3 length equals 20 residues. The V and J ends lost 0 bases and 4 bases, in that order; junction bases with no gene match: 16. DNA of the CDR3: TGTGCCAGCAGCGTAGATGCTAGGGGGGGACCTAGCGGGAGTTACAATGAGCAGTTCTTC. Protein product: CASSVDARGGPSGSYNEQFF. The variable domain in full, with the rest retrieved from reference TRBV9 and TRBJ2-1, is DSGVTQTPKHLITATGQRVTLRCSPRSGDLSVYWYQQSLDQGLQFLIQYYNGEERAKGNILERFSAQQFPDLHSELNLSSLELGDSALYFCASSVDARGGPSGSYNEQFFGPGTRLTVL.

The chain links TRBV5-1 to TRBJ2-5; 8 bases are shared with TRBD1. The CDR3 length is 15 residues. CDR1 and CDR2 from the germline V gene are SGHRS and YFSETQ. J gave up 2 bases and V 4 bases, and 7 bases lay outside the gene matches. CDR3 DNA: TGCGCCAGCAGCAGGTTCCGGGACAGGCAAGAGACCCAGTACTTC. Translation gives CASSRFRDRQETQYF.

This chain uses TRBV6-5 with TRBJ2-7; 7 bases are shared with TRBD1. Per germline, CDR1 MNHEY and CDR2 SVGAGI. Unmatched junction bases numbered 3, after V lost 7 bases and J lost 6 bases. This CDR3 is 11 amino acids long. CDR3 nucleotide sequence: TGTGCCAGCACCTCAGGGGGCGAGCAGTACTTC. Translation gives CASTSGGEQYF.

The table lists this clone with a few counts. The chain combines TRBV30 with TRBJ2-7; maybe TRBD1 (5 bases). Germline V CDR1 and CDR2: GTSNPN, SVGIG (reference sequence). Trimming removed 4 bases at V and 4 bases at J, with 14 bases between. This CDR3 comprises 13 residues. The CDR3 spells CAWNQGEGYEQYF. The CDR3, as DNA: TGTGCCTGGAATCAGGGTGAAGGGTACGAGCAGTACTTC.

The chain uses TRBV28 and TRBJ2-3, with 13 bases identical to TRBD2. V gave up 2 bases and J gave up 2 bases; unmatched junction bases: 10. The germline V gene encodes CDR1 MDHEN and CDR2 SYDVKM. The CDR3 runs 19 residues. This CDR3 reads CASSLAGLAGVPPTDTQYF. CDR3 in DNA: TGTGCCAGCAGTTTAGCCGGACTAGCGGGAGTGCCCCCCACAGATACGCAGTATTTT.

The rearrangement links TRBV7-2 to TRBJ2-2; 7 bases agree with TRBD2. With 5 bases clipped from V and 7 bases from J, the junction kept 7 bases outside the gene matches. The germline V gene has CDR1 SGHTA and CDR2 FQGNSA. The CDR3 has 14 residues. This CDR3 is CASSRTSGNGELFF. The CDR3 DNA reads TGTGCCAGCAGCCGGACTAGTGGGAACGGGGAGCTGTTTTTT.